This T cell receptor beta chain is drawn from a study of T cell repertoires in ileal Crohn's disease. The study, taken as a whole, reports: Active smokers at surgery had more clonal expansions than non-smokers.

This sample's time point: inflamed ileum from the surgical specimen. Regarding this clone: The antigen is not known.

The method was immunoSEQ multiplex PCR; TCRdb's version includes in-frame clones alone and lacks a portion of them. The table lists 10,000 to 11,000 clones, around nine tenths of them singletons, with roughly 9.5% in the top ten. The CDR3 loop spans 16 amino acids. Trimming pared 2 bases from V and 4 bases from J, leaving 15 bases between. The V gene's germline CDR1 is MNHEY and CDR2 SVGAGI. The V gene is TRBV6-5, the J gene TRBJ1-3; a possible D gene is TRBD1 (6 bases). This sequence was found in an adult with Crohn's disease. Source material: ileal tissue. CDR3 bases: TGTGCCAGCAGTTACAGCCCGGGGGCTGGAGGAAACACCATATATTTT. It translates to CASSYSPGAGGNTIYF.